Listed here are 32 T cell receptor beta chains from one sample, sequenced in a study of blood T cell repertoires in COVID-19. Assay used: immunoSEQ multiplex PCR; TCRdb lists only in-frame clones, some missing. Of 45,000 to 65,000 clones in the sample, roughly nine tenths were seen once. The sequenced sample was peripheral blood. The receptors stem from a human donor in a cohort sampled during active COVID-19.

This chain uses TRBV6-2 or TRBV6-3 with TRBJ2-7, with D unresolved. Per the germline V gene, CDR1 is MNHEY and CDR2 is SVGEGT. The CDR3 is made up of 13 amino acids. Trimming cost V 4 bases and J 2 bases, with 9 bases left between them. For the CDR3, the DNA is TGTGCCAGCAGTTTTGGCACACCCTACGAGCAGTACGTC. Its protein is CASSFGTPYEQYV.

The rearrangement links TRBV9 to TRBJ2-5; 12 nucleotides align to TRBD1. This CDR3 region has 15 residues. Germline V gene data show CDR1 as SGDLS and CDR2 as YYNGEE. V lost 4 bases, J lost 5 bases, and 6 bases stayed unmatched. CDR3 protein: CASSLTGTGGETQYF. In DNA, the CDR3 is TGTGCCAGCAGCCTGACTGGGACAGGGGGCGAGACCCAGTACTTC.

A few counts support this clone. The rearrangement links TRBV5-4 to TRBJ1-2; D call uncertain. This CDR3 comprises 14 residues. The germline gives CDR1 SGHNT, CDR2 YYREEE (reference sequence). V was clipped by 4 bases and J by 4 bases, with 14 bases between them. CDR3 residues: CASSPSVVRYGYTF. The CDR3 bases are TGTGCCAGCAGCCCCTCCGTAGTTCGCTATGGCTACACCTTC.

This rearrangement joins TRBV6-1 to TRBJ2-7, with D possibly being TRBD1 (5 bases). V was cut by 1 base and J by 3 bases, with 13 bases left in between. Germline loops: CDR1 MNHNS, CDR2 SASEGT. There are 15 residues in the CDR3. CDR3 in amino acids: CASSEVLDDSYEQYV. The CDR3 DNA is TGTGCCAGCAGTGAAGTTTTGGACGACAGCTACGAGCAGTACGTC.

The CDR3: CASSAWTGSTDTQYF. Written as DNA, the CDR3 is TGTGCCAGCAGCGCCTGGACAGGGAGCACAGATACGCAGTATTTT. V and J are TRBV9 and TRBJ2-3; 8 bases agree with TRBD1. Per the germline V gene, CDR1 is SGDLS and CDR2 is YYNGEE. This CDR3 contains 15 residues. V trimming: 3 bases; J trimming: 0 bases; junction bases outside the gene matches: 3.

The chain links TRBV2 to TRBJ1-5, with TRBD1 as a possible D gene (6 bases). This CDR3 region has 15 residues. The germline V and J ends were trimmed by 8 bases and 2 bases, with 16 bases remaining between them. Germline CDR1 and CDR2: SNHLY and FYNNEI. The CDR3 here is CASLGGPGGNQPQHF. CDR3 sequence (DNA): TGTGCCAGCTTGGGGGGGCCTGGGGGCAATCAGCCCCAGCATTTT.

The V and J genes are TRBV6-6 and TRBJ2-1, with 7 bases aligning to TRBD1. The CDR3 covers 14 residues. Germline assignment: CDR1 MNHNY and CDR2 SVGAGI (reference sequence). After removal of 5 bases from V and 5 bases from J, the junction contained 6 bases not matched to a gene. The CDR3 reads CASSRQGRNNEQFF. The CDR3 coding sequence is TGTGCCAGCAGTAGACAGGGAAGGAACAATGAGCAGTTCTTC.

This chain connects TRBV7-2 to TRBJ1-1; weak D call: TRBD1 (6 bases). With 1 base removed from V and 0 bases from J, the gap between germline ends came to 21 bases. Germline CDR1 SGHTA, CDR2 FQGNSA. The CDR3 sequence is 19 residues long. CDR3 sequence (DNA): TGTGCCAGCAGCTTAGAACCAAGGGGGGGGCGCGGGGTGAACACTGAAGCTTTCTTT. This translates into CASSLEPRGGRGVNTEAFF.

J is TRBJ2-1 and V is TRBV3-1 (or the pseudogene TRBV3-2), with a weak D call TRBD2 (5 bases). The CDR3 runs 17 residues. V was shortened by 0 bases and J by 5 bases, with 17 bases between the two germline ends. The germline V gene encodes CDR1 LGHDT and CDR2 YNNKEL (reference sequence). In DNA, the CDR3 is TGTGCCAGCAGCCAAGATAACCTAGCTCTGATCCACAATGAGCAGTTCTTC. Its translation is CASSQDNLALIHNEQFF.

The rearrangement uses TRBV4-3 and TRBJ2-7; D perhaps matches TRBD1 (6 bases). V was cut by 4 bases and J by 7 bases, with 14 bases left in between. Germline CDR1 reads LGHNA; CDR2 reads YSLEER. This CDR3 spans 13 amino acids. The CDR3 here is CASSPPGAEEQYV. The DNA of the CDR3 is TGCGCCAGCAGCCCCCCAGGGGCAGAGGAGCAGTACGTC.

This chain links TRBV3-1 (or the pseudogene TRBV3-2) with TRBJ2-5; possible D gene TRBD1, 5 bases. V lost 0 bases and J 5 bases, leaving 13 bases between the germline ends. Germline CDR1 reads LGHDT; CDR2 reads YNNKEL (reference sequence). The CDR3 spans 15 residues. The CDR3 is CASSQDRKGLETQYF. CDR3 DNA: TGTGCCAGCAGCCAAGATAGGAAGGGGCTGGAGACCCAGTACTTC.

The gene calls are TRBV11-2 and TRBJ1-1, with no clear D. The CDR3 has 13 amino acids. Trimming removed 4 bases from V and 1 base from J, with 7 bases in between. CDR1 and CDR2 from the germline V gene are SGHAT and FQNNGV. Here the CDR3 reads CASSSNGNTEAFF. CDR3 coding DNA: TGTGCCAGCAGCTCAAACGGGAACACTGAAGCTTTCTTT.

The rearrangement links TRBV5-1 to TRBJ1-2; D not resolved. The CDR3 has 14 amino acids. Germline V gene sequence: CDR1 SGHRS, CDR2 YFSETQ. The V end lost 3 bases, the J end lost 0 bases, and 9 bases lay between the germline ends. The CDR3 DNA sequence: TGCGCCAGCAGCTCCATGACAACTAACTATGGCTACACCTTC. As protein: CASSSMTTNYGYTF.

V gene TRBV28 combines with J gene TRBJ2-1, with 10 positions matching TRBD1. J gave up 9 bases and V 4 bases, and 6 bases lay outside the gene matches. This CDR3 comprises 14 residues. Germline V CDR1 and CDR2: MDHEN, SYDVKM. Here the CDR3 reads CASSSTGGMREQFF. DNA for the CDR3: TGTGCCAGCAGTTCGACAGGGGGCATGCGTGAGCAGTTCTTC.

The chain links TRBV6-1 to TRBJ2-1; 7 bases line up with TRBD1. The germline CDR1 and CDR2 sequences are MNHNS and SASEGT. Trimming at V came to 1 base and at J to 2 bases, leaving 5 bases not matched to a gene. The CDR3 contains 16 residues. CDR3 sequence: CASSEVKGGTYNEQFF. CDR3 nucleotide sequence: TGTGCCAGCAGTGAAGTCAAAGGGGGCACCTACAATGAGCAGTTCTTC.

In nucleotides, the CDR3 is TGCGCCAGCAGCCAAGTTAGGACCGGGAGGAGCTCCTACAATGAGCAGTTCTTC. It codes for CASSQVRTGRSSYNEQFF. The chain combines TRBV4-3 with TRBJ2-1; TRBD2 matches at 7 bases. The CDR3 is 18 amino acids. Germline values: CDR1 LGHNA, CDR2 YSLEER. Trimming took 1 base from V and 0 from J; bases not matched to a gene: 9.

This clone was observed once. The J gene is TRBJ1-4, the V gene TRBV6-5, with 9 positions matching TRBD1. The CDR3 contains 16 residues. CDR1 is MNHEY and CDR2 is SVGAGI in the germline V gene. V gave up 4 bases and J gave up 8 bases; unmatched junction bases: 11. The CDR3 bases are TGTGCCAGCAGTTCCAGGAACAGGGGGCATTGGGAAAAACTGTTTTTT. Its translation is CASSSRNRGHWEKLFF.

The chain joins TRBV19 to TRBJ2-1; TRBD2 matches 10 bases. The CDR3 extends over 16 amino acids. Germline CDR1 and CDR2: LNHDA and SQIVND (reference sequence). V gave up 6 bases and J gave up 5 bases; unmatched junction bases: 10. The CDR3 DNA reads TGTGCCAGTAGGGTAAAGGGGCTAGCGGGGGACAATGAGCAGTTCTTC. It specifies CASRVKGLAGDNEQFF.

This chain links TRBV9 with TRBJ2-5; tentative D call: TRBD1 (6 bases). The V end lost 0 bases, the J end lost 5 bases, and 11 bases lay between the germline ends. CDR3 length: 14 residues. Germline CDR1 reads SGDLS; CDR2 reads YYNGEE. The CDR3 DNA sequence: TGTGCCAGCAGCGTAGGACAGGTTTGGGAGACCCAGTACTTC. This sequence encodes CASSVGQVWETQYF.

The chain carries TRBV11-3 and TRBJ2-7; a weak D match, TRBD2 (6 bases). The CDR3 runs 15 residues. Germline CDR1 and CDR2: SGHNT and YENEEA. V was trimmed by 2 bases and J by 3 bases, leaving 14 bases between them. DNA of the CDR3: TGTGCCAGCAGCTTAATGGGCGGGAATTTCTACGAGCAGTACTTC. This sequence encodes CASSLMGGNFYEQYF.

The J gene is TRBJ1-6, the V gene TRBV6-6; D is undetermined. The CDR3 is made up of 14 amino acids. Trimming removed 2 bases from V and 7 bases from J, with 9 bases in between. Germline values: CDR1 MNHNY, CDR2 SVGAGI (reference sequence). The CDR3 region is CASSYGSGNSPLHF. The CDR3 region has the DNA TGTGCCAGCAGTTACGGATCAGGCAATTCACCCCTCCACTTT.

The rearrangement joins TRBV5-6 to TRBJ1-5, with 8 bases that match TRBD1. There are 15 residues in the CDR3. The trim removed 3 bases at V and 6 bases at J, leaving 8 bases unmatched. Germline V gene data show CDR1 as SGHDT and CDR2 as YYEEEE. The DNA of the CDR3 is TGTGCCAGCAGCTCCTACAGGGGGGGTGGTCAGCCCCAGCATTTT. It yields the protein CASSSYRGGGQPQHF.

This clone has just a few counts. The chain uses TRBV6-6 and TRBJ1-5, with TRBD1 matching 8 bases. V shed 0 bases and J 7 bases; nucleotides not matched to a gene: 8. Germline V gene data show CDR1 as MNHNY and CDR2 as SVGAGI (reference sequence). This CDR3 is built from 16 residues. This CDR3 reads CASSYSTQGARQPQHF. For the CDR3, the DNA is TGTGCCAGCAGTTACTCGACTCAGGGGGCGAGGCAGCCCCAGCATTTT.

This chain connects TRBV6-6 to TRBJ2-1; D call uncertain. Looked up from germline, CDR1 is MNHNY and CDR2 is SVGAGI (reference sequence). V was cut by 0 bases and J by 3 bases, with 12 bases left in between. There are 16 residues in the CDR3. The CDR3 sequence is CASSYSIAAGYNEQFF. DNA for the CDR3: TGTGCCAGCAGTTACTCGATAGCAGCCGGCTACAATGAGCAGTTCTTC.

This clone has more than one count but fewer than ten. This chain connects TRBV7-8 to TRBJ2-7; 7 bases map to TRBD1. The length of the CDR3 is 14 residues. CDR1 is SGHVS and CDR2 is FQNEAQ in the germline V gene. V shed 3 bases and J 0 bases; nucleotides not matched to a gene: 2. CDR3 coding DNA: TGTGCCAGCAGCTTGGGACAGCGCTCCTACGAGCAGTACTTC. This encodes CASSLGQRSYEQYF.

The chain combines TRBV28 with TRBJ2-7; D not resolved. CDR3 size: 13 residues. Germline V gene sequence: CDR1 MDHEN, CDR2 SYDVKM. Trimming took 8 bases from V and 0 from J, leaving 11 bases between them. CDR3 in DNA: TGTGCCAGCCAGAAGACTCCCTCCTACGAGCAGTACTTC. Translating it yields CASQKTPSYEQYF.

This clone was seen more than once but under ten times. The rearrangement joins TRBV19 to TRBJ2-5, with 8 bases matching TRBD1. Unmatched junction bases numbered 6, after V lost 1 base and J lost 2 bases. The CDR3 length is 16 residues. Looked up from germline, CDR1 is LNHDA and CDR2 is SQIVND (reference sequence). Here the CDR3 reads CASSIVARGRQETQYF. DNA of the CDR3: TGTGCCAGTAGTATAGTTGCCAGGGGGCGGCAAGAGACCCAGTACTTC.

V usage is TRBV19 and J usage is TRBJ2-1; D perhaps matches TRBD2 (5 bases). The germline CDR1 and CDR2 sequences are LNHDA and SQIVND (reference sequence). V lost 7 bases and J lost 2, with 12 bases in between. CDR3 length equals 14 residues. The CDR3 region has the DNA TGTGCCAGTAACCTAGCAGTGACCTACAATGAGCAGTTCTTC. Translating it yields CASNLAVTYNEQFF.

This chain connects TRBV5-1 to TRBJ1-1, with TRBD1 identical over 8 bases. The CDR3 consists of 15 residues. The trim removed 4 bases at V and 2 bases at J, leaving 7 bases unmatched. Looked up from germline, CDR1 is SGHRS and CDR2 is YFSETQ. CDR3 coding DNA: TGCGCCAGCAGCACTCAGGGGGCCCAAAACACTGAAGCTTTCTTT. It specifies CASSTQGAQNTEAFF.

This chain connects TRBV27 to TRBJ1-1; maybe TRBD1 (6 bases). Deletions cut 3 bases from V and 5 bases from J, with 10 bases between. There are 13 residues in the CDR3. Germline lookup yields CDR1 MNHEY and CDR2 SMNVEV (reference sequence). DNA of the CDR3: TGTGCCAGCAGTTTGGAGAGGGGGACTGAAGCTTTCTTT. It yields the protein CASSLERGTEAFF.

J is TRBJ2-2 and V is TRBV5-4; TRBD2 matches at 14 bases. The germline CDR1 and CDR2 sequences are SGHNT and YYREEE (reference sequence). After removal of 5 bases from V and 4 bases from J, the junction contained 10 bases not matched to a gene. This CDR3 is built from 18 residues. CDR3 in amino acids: CASSYRLAGGTGTGELFF. The DNA for the CDR3 is TGTGCCAGCAGTTACCGACTAGCGGGGGGGACGGGCACCGGGGAGCTGTTTTTT.

The chain recombines TRBV19 with TRBJ2-3; TRBD2 agrees at 7 bases. Trimming cost V 5 bases and J 1 base; bases outside gene matches: 3. CDR3 length: 14 residues. The germline V gene encodes CDR1 LNHDA and CDR2 SQIVND (reference sequence). In nucleotides, the CDR3 is TGTGCCAGTAGTCGGACTAGGGGCACAGATACGCAGTATTTT. Amino acid sequence: CASSRTRGTDTQYF.